Only a few counts were recorded for the clone carrying this TCR beta chain. Antigen specificity is unknown. Then a second PCR, running roughly 7 to 12 cycles, was carried out with a sample-barcoded 5' primer and a J-beta primer mix. Tagging of each cDNA molecule was performed by a template-switch adaptor with 12 random nucleotides. TCRdb reanalysed the 5' RACE reads using MiXCR and keeps one entry per CDR3 protein. Among some 1,000,000 distinct CDR3 sequences listed, 20% to 25% were seen once. The draw of peripheral blood yielded ten milliliters from each donor. This sample stems from a study of blood T cells in healthy people across ages. Study results and limitations: Getting older went along with TCR beta diversity per million T cells dropping roughly linearly. When set beside aged donors, long-lived donors presented more naive CD4+ cells and higher diversity.

The CDR3 loop spans 16 amino acids. This sample also appeared in a second study, on T cells of mothers and their children.

This chain links TRBV12-3 or TRBV12-4 with TRBJ2-5, with D unresolved. Gene TRBJ2-1 matches the end of the DNA better, so the J call may be wrong. The sequence was collected from a girl aged 2-10 years in good health. Sequenced sample: blood. The CDR3, as DNA: TGTGCCAGCAGTTTCCGGCGCGACCCGGTGTACAATGAGCAGTTCTTC. Its translation is CASSFRRDPVYNEQFF.